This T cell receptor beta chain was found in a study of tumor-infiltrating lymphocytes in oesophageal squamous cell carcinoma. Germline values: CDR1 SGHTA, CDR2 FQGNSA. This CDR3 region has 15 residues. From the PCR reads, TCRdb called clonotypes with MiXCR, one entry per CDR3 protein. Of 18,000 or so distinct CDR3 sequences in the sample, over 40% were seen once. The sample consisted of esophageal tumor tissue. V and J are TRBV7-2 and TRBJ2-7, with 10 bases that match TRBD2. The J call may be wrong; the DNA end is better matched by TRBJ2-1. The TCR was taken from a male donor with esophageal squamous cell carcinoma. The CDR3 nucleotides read TGTGCCAGCAGCCGTCTAGCGGGAGAAAACGGTGAGCAGTTCTTC. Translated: CASSRLAGENGEQFF.